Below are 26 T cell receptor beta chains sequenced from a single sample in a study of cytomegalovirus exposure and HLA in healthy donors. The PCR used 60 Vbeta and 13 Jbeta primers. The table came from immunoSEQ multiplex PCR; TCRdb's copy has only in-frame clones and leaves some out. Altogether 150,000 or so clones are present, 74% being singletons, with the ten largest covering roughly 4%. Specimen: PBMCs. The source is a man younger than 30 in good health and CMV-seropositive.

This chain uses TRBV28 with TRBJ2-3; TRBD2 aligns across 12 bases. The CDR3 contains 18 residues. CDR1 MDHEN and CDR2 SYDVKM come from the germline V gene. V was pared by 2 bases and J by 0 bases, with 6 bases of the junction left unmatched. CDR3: CASSLGLAGGPSTDTQYF. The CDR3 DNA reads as TGTGCCAGCAGTTTAGGGCTAGCGGGGGGGCCGAGCACAGATACGCAGTATTTT. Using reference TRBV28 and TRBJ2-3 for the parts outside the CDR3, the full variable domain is DVKVTQSSRYLVKRTGEKVFLECVQDMDHENMFWYRQDPGLGLRLIYFSYDVKMKEKGDIPEGYSVSREKKERFSLILESASTNQTSMYLCASSLGLAGGPSTDTQYFGPGTRLTVL.

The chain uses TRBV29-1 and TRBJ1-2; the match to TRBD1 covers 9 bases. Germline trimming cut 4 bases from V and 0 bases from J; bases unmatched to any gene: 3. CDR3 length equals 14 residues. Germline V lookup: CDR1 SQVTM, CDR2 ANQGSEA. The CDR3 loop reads CSVVGQGSNYGYTF. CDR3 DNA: TGCAGCGTTGTGGGACAGGGTTCTAACTATGGCTACACCTTC.

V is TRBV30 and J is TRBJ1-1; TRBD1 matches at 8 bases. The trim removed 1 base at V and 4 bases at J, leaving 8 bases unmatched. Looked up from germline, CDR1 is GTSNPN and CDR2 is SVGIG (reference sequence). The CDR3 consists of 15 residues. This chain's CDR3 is CAWSGTGNSGTEAFF. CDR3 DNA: TGTGCCTGGAGTGGGACAGGGAATTCCGGCACTGAAGCTTTCTTT.

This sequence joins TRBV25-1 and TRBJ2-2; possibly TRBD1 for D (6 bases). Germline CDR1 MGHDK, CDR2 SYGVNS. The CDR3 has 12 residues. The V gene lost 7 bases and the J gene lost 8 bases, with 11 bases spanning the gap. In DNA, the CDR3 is TGTGCCAGCACCTCGACAGGAGGGGAGCTGTTTTTT. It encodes CASTSTGGELFF.

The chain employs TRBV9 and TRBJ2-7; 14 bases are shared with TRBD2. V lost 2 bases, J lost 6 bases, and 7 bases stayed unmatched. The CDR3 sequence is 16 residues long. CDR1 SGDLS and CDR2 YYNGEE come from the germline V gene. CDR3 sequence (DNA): TGTGCCAGCAGCGTGTCGCCGGGACTAGCGGGAGTCGAGCAGTACTTC. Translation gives CASSVSPGLAGVEQYF.

The CDR3 DNA reads TGTGCCAGCAGCTTGTCAGGTAACCAGCCCCAGCATTTT. This encodes CASSLSGNQPQHF. This chain uses TRBV5-4 with TRBJ1-5; D not certain. From germline, CDR1 is SGHNT and CDR2 YYREEE (reference sequence). Trimming pared 1 base from V and 7 bases from J, leaving 9 bases between. The CDR3 runs 13 residues. The full variable domain, completed using reference TRBV5-4 and TRBJ1-5, is ETGVTQSPTHLIKTRGQQVTLRCSSQSGHNTVSWYQQALGQGPQFIFQYYREEENGRGNFPPRFSGLQFPNYSSELNVNALELDDSALYLCASSLSGNQPQHFGDGTRLSIL.

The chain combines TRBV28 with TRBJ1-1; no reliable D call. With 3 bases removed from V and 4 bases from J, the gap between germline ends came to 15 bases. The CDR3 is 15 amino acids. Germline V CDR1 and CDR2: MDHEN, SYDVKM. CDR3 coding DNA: TGTGCCAGCAGTTTGGGATCTGCCGGGAGCACTGAAGCTTTCTTT. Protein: CASSLGSAGSTEAFF.

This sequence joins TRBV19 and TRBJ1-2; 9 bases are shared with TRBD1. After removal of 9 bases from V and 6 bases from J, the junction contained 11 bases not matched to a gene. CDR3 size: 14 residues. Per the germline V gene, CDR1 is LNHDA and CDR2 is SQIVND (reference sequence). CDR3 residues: CASQIRDRENGYTF. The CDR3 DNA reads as TGTGCCAGCCAGATCCGGGACAGGGAAAATGGCTACACCTTC.

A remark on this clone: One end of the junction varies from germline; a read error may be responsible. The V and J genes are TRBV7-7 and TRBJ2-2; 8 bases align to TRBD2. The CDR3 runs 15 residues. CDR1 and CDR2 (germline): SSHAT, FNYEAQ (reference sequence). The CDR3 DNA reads TGTGCTAGCAGCCAACGGACTAGCAGCACCGGGGAGCTGTTTTTT. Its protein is CASSQRTSSTGELFF.

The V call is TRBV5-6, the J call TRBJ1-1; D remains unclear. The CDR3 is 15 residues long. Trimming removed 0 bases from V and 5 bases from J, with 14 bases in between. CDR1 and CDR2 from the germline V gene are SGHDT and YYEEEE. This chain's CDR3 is CASSLASRGFTEAFF. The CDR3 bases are TGTGCCAGCAGCTTGGCCAGCCGAGGTTTTACTGAAGCTTTCTTT.

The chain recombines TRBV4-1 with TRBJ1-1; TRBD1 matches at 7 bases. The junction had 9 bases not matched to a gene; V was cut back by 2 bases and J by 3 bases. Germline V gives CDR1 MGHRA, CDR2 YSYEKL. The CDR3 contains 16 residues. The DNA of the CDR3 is TGCGCCAGCAGCCAACCGAAGGGGACAGTTCACACTGAAGCTTTCTTT. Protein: CASSQPKGTVHTEAFF.

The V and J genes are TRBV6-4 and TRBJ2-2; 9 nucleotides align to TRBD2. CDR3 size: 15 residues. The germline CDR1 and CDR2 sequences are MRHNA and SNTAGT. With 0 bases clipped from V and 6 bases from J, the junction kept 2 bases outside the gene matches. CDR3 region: CASSDSQRGAGELFF. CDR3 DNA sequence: TGTGCCAGCAGTGACTCCCAGCGGGGGGCCGGGGAGCTGTTTTTT.

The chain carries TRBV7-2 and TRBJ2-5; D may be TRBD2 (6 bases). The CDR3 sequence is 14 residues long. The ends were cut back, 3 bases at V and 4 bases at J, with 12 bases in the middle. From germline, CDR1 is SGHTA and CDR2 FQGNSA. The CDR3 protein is CASSFDGRGETQYF. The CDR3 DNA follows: TGTGCCAGCAGCTTCGACGGGCGGGGAGAGACCCAGTACTTC.

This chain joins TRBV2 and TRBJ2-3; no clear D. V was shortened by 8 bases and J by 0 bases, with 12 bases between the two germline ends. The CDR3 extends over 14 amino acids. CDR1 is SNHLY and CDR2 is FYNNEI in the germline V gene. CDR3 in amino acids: CASPRVTSTDTQYF. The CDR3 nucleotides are TGTGCCAGCCCGAGAGTTACTAGCACAGATACGCAGTATTTT.

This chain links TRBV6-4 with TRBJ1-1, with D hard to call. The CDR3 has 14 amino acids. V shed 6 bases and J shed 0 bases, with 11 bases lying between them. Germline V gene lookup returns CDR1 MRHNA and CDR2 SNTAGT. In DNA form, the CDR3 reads TGTGCCAGCAGGAGGGAGGAAATGAACACTGAAGCTTTCTTT. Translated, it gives CASRREEMNTEAFF.

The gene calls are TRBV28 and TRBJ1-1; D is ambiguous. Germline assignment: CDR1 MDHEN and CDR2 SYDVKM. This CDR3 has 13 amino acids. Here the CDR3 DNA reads TGTGTTACGTACGAGGGTCCTAGATTGAGGGCTTTCTTT. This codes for CVTYEGPRLRAFF.

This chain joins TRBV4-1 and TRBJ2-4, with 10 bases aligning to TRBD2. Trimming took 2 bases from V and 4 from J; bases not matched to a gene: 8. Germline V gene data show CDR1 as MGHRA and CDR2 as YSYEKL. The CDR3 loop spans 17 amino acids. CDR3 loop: CASSQIFQRGGKNIQYF. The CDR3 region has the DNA TGCGCCAGCAGCCAAATCTTCCAGCGGGGGGGGAAAAACATTCAGTACTTC.

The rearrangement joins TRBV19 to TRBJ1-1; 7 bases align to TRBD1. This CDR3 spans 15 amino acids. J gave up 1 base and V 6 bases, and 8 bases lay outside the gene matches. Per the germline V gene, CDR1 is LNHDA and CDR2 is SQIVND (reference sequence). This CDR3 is CASRSTGAKNTEAFF. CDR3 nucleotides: TGTGCCAGTAGGTCTACAGGGGCGAAGAACACTGAAGCTTTCTTT.

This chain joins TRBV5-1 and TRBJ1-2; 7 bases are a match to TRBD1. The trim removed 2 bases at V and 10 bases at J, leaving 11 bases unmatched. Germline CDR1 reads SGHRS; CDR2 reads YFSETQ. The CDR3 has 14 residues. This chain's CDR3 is CASSLEPGQTVYTF. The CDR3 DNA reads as TGCGCCAGCAGCTTAGAACCGGGACAGACGGTCTACACCTTC. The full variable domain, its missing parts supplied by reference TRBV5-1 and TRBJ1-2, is KAGVTQTPRYLIKTRGQQVTLSCSPISGHRSVSWYQQTPGQGLQFLFEYFSETQRNKGNFPGRFSGRQFSNSRSEMNVSTLELGDSALYLCASSLEPGQTVYTFGSGTRLTVV.

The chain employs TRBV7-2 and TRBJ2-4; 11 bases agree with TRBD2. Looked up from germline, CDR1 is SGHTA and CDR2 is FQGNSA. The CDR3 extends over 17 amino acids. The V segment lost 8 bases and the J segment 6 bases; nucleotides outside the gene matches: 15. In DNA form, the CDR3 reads TGTGCCAGCCAACGGGTAGCGGGAGGGGGGTCCAGAAACATTCAGTACTTC. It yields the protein CASQRVAGGGSRNIQYF.

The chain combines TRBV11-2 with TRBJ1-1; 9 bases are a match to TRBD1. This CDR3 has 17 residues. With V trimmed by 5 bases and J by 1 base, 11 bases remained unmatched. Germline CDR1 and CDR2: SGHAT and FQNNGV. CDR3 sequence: CASSPWTGEPQNTEAFF. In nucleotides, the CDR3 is TGTGCCAGCAGCCCCTGGACAGGGGAACCTCAGAACACTGAAGCTTTCTTT.

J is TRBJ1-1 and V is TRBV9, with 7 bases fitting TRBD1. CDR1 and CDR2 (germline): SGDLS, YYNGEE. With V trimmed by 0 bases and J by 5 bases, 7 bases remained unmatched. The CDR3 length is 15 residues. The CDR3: CASSVDTGENTEAFF. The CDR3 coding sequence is TGTGCCAGCAGCGTAGACACAGGGGAAAATACTGAAGCTTTCTTT.

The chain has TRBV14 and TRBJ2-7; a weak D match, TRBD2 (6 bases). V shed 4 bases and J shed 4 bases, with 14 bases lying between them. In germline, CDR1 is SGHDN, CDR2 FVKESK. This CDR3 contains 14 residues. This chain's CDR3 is CASSLRPGTYEQYF. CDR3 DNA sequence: TGTGCCAGCAGCCTGCGCCCCGGGACTTACGAGCAGTACTTC.

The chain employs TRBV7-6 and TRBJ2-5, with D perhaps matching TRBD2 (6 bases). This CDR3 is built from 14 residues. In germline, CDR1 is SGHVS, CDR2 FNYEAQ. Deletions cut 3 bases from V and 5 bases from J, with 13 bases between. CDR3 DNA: TGTGCCAGCAGCTTGGGGCCGGAGGGGGAGACCCAGTACTTC. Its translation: CASSLGPEGETQYF.

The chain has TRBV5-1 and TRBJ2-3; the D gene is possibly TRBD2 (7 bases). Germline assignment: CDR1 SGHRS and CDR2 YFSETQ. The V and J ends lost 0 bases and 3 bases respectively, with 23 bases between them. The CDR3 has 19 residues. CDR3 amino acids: CASSLEGGVLQGSTDTQYF. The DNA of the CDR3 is TGCGCCAGCAGCTTGGAAGGGGGGGTTTTACAGGGTTCGACAGATACGCAGTATTTT.

In DNA form, the CDR3 reads TGTGCCAGCAGTCCTGACAGGGGGGGCTATGGCTACACCTTC. It encodes CASSPDRGGYGYTF. V usage is TRBV28 and J usage is TRBJ1-2, with 9 bases matching TRBD1. Trimming removed 5 bases from V and 4 bases from J; junction bases left unmatched: 5. The CDR3 is made up of 14 amino acids. Germline V gene data show CDR1 as MDHEN and CDR2 as SYDVKM.